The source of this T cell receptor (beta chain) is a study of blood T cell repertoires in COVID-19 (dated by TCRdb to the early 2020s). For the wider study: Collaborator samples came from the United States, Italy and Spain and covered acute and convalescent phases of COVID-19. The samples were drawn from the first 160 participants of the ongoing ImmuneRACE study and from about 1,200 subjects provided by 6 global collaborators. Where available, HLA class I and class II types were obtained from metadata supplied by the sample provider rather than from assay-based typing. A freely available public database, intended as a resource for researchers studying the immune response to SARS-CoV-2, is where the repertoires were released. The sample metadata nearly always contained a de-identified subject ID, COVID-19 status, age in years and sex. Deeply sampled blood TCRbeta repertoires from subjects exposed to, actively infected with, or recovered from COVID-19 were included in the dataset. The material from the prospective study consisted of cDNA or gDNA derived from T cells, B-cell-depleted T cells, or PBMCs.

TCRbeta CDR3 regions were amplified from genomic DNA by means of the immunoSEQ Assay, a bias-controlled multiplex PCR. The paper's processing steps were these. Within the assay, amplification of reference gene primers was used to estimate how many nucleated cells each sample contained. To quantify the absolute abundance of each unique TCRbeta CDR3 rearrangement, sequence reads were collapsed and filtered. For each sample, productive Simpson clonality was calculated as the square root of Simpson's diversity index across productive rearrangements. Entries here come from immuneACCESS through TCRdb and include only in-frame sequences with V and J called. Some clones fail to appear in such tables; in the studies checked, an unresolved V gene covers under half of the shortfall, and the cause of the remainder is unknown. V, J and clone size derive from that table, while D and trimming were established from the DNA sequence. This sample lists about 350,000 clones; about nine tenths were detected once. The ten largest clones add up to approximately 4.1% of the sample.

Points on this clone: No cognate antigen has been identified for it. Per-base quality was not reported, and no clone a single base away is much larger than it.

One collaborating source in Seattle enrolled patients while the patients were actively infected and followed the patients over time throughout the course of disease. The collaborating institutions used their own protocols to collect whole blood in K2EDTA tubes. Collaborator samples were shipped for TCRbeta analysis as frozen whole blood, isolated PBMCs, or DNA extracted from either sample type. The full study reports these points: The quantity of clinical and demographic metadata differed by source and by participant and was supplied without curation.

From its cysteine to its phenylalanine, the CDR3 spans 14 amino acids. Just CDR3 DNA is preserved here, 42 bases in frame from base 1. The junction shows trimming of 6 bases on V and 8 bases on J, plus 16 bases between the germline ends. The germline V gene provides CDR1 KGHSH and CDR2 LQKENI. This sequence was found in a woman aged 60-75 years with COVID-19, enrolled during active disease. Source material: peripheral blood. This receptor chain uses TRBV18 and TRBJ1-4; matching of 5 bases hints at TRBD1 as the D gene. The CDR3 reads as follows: CASSPTGGEEKLFF. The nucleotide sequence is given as TGTGCCAGCTCGCCCACCGGGGGGGAAGAAAAACTGTTTTTT. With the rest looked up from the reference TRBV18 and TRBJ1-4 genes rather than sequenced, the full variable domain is NAGVMQNPRHLVRRRGQEARLRCSPMKGHSHVYWYRQLPEEGLKFMVYLQKENIIDESGMPKERFSAEFPKEGPSILRIQQVVRGDSAAYFCASSPTGGEEKLFFGSGTQLSVL.